Described below is a single T cell receptor (beta chain) sequence and its context. Its antigen is undetermined. Only in-frame clones appear in the TCRdb table, and some are missing; sequencing was by immunoSEQ multiplex PCR. The repertoire consists of 25,000 to 30,000 clones, with about two thirds occurring once and the leading ten covering approximately 21%. The sample originates from a study of CD4 T cells in relation to SARS-CoV-2 and coronaviruses. Trimming cost V 10 bases and J 0 bases, with 15 bases left between them. The CDR3 is 14 residues long. From germline, CDR1 is LNHDA and CDR2 SQIVND (reference sequence). Unexposed donor CD4+ T cells date from about 2011-2018, before the COVID-19 pandemic. The cells were cultured for around ten days before CD4+ T cells were isolated. On days 3 and 7, cultures got half fresh IL-2 medium.

The receptor was derived from a human donor in good health. The J gene is TRBJ1-1, the V gene TRBV19, with TRBD1 as a possible D gene (6 bases). Sequencing input: CD4+ T cells from PBMCs, cultured in vitro. The CDR3 DNA follows: TGTGCCACAACAGGGCCCTCAATGAACACTGAAGCTTTCTTT. Its translation: CATTGPSMNTEAFF.